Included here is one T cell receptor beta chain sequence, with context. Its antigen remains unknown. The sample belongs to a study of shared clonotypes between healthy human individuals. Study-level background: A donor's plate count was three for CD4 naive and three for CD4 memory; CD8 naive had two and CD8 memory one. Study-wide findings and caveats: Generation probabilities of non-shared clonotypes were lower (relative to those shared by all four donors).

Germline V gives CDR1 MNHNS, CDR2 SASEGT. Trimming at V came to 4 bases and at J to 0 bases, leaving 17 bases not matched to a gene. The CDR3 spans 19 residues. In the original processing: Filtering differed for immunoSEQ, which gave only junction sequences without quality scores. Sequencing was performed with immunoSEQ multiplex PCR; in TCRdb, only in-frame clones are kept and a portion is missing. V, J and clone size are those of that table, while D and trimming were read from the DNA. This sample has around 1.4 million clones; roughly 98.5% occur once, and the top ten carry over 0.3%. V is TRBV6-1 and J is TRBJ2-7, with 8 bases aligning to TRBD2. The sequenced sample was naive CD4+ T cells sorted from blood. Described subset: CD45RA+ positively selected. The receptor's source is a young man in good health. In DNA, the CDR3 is TGTGCCAGCAGTGCCTATGGTAGCGGGACTTCATGGGACTCCTACGAGCAGTACTTC. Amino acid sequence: CASSAYGSGTSWDSYEQYF.